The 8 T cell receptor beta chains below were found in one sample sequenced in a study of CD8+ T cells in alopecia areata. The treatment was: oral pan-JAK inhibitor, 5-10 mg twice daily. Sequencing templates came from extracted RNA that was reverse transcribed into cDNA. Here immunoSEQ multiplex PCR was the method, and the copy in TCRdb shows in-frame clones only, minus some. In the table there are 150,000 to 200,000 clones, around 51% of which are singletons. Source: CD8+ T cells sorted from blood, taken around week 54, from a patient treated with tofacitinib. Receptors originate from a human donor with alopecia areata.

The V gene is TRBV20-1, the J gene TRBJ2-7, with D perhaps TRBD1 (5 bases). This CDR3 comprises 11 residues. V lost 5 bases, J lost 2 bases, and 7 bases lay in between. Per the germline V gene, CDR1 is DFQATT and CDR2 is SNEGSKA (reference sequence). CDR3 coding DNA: TGCAGTGCTGGGGCCCCCTACGAGCAGTACTTC. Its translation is CSAGAPYEQYF.

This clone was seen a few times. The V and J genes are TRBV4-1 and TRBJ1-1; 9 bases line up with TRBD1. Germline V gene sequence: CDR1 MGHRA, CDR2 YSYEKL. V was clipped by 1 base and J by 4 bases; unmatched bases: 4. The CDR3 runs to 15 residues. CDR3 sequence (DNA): TGCGCCAGCAGCCAAGGGACAGGGGTGGCCACTGAAGCTTTCTTT. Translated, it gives CASSQGTGVATEAFF.

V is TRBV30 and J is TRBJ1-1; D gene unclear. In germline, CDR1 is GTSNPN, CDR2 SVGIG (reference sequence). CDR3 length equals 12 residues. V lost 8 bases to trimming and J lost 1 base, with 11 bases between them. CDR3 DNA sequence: TGTGCCCACGGGCAGAAGAACACTGAAGCTTTCTTT. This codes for CAHGQKNTEAFF.

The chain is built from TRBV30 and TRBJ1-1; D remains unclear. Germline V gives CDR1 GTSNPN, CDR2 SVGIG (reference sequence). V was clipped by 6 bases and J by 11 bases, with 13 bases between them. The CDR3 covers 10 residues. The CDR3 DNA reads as TGTGCCTGTGACTTGGGAGGGGCTTTCTTT. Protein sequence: CACDLGGAFF.

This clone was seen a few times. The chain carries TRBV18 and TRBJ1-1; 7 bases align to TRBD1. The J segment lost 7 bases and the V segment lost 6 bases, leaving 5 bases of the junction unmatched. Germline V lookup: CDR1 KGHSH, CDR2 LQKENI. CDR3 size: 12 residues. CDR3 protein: CASSPRTGEAFF. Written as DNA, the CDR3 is TGTGCCAGCTCCCCTAGGACAGGTGAAGCTTTCTTT. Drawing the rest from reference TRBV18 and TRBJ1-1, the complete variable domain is NAGVMQNPRHLVRRRGQEARLRCSPMKGHSHVYWYRQLPEEGLKFMVYLQKENIIDESGMPKERFSAEFPKEGPSILRIQQVVRGDSAAYFCASSPRTGEAFFGQGTRLTVV.

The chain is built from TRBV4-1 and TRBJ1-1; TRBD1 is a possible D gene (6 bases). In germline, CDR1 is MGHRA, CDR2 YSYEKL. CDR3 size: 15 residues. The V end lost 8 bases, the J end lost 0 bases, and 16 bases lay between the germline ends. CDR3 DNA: TGCGCCAGCGCCAGGGGTGGGGGGATGAACACTGAAGCTTTCTTT. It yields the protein CASARGGGMNTEAFF.

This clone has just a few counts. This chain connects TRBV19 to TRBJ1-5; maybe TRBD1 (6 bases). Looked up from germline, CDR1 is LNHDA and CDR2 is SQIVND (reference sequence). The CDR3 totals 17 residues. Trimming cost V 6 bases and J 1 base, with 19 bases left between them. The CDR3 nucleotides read TGTGCCAGTAGGAAAACAGGGTTGAGGGACAGCAATCAGCCCCAGCATTTT. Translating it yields CASRKTGLRDSNQPQHF. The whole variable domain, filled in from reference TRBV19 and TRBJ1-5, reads DGGITQSPKYLFRKEGQNVTLSCEQNLNHDAMYWYRQDPGQGLRLIYYSQIVNDFQKGDIAEGYSVSREKKESFPLTVTSAQKNPTAFYLCASRKTGLRDSNQPQHFGDGTRLSIL.

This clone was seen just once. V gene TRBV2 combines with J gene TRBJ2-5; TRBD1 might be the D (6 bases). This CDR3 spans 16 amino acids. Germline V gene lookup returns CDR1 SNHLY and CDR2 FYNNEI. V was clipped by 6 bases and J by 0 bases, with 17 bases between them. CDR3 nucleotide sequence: TGTGCCAGCAGGGCCCGTAGTGGGACACACCAAGAGACCCAGTACTTC. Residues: CASRARSGTHQETQYF.